This T cell receptor beta chain originates from a study of blood T cell repertoires in COVID-19. Study background: PBMCs, B-cell-depleted T cells, or T cells were the source of the cDNA or gDNA that made up the material.

From germline, CDR1 is SNHLY and CDR2 FYNNEI. Trimming pared 5 bases from V and 3 bases from J, leaving 14 bases between. The CDR3 spans 14 residues. This clone was picked up one time. Clones were sequenced by immunoSEQ multiplex PCR, and TCRdb holds only the in-frame ones, with some missing. The sample carries a few hundred thousand clones, 85% to 90% recorded once. Sequenced: PBMCs or T cells enriched from blood (not recorded which). The chain combines TRBV2 with TRBJ2-7; perhaps TRBD2 as D (5 bases). The clonotype originates from a man aged 25 to 45 who had recovered from COVID-19. The CDR3 here is CASSLGQRIYEQYF. CDR3 coding DNA: TGTGCCAGCAGTTTAGGGCAGCGGATCTACGAGCAGTACTTC.